This T cell receptor beta chain was identified during a study of graft-versus-host responses after intestinal transplantation. Study as a whole: Transplant recipients had multivisceral, liver-intestinal, or isolated intestinal grafts. Every one of the recipients received anti-thymocyte globulin induction and afterwards took tacrolimus and steroids for about 3 years. Study results and limitations: Recipient marrow harbored GvH clones, some of which surfaced first in ileum or blood. Some patients had graft-donor T cell macrochimerism, and their allografts showed high graft-versus-host to host-versus-graft clonal ratios.

This table comes from immunoSEQ multiplex PCR, and its TCRdb copy is limited to in-frame clones, with some not included. The sample carries 15,000 to 20,000 clones, around 90% recorded once. The CDR3 consists of 15 residues. CDR1 and CDR2 from the germline V gene are SGDLS and YYNGEE. The trim removed 3 bases at V and 4 bases at J, leaving 8 bases unmatched. As to this clone: Antigen unknown.

This TCR was recovered from a human patient who received an intestinal transplant, so some T cells may come from the graft donor. This chain uses TRBV9 with TRBJ2-3; 7 bases match TRBD2. The material sequenced was PBMCs, taken 350 to 400 days after transplant. The CDR3 nucleotides are TGTGCCAGCAGCGACTCTGATGGGGGGGCAGATACGCAGTATTTT. It codes for CASSDSDGGADTQYF.